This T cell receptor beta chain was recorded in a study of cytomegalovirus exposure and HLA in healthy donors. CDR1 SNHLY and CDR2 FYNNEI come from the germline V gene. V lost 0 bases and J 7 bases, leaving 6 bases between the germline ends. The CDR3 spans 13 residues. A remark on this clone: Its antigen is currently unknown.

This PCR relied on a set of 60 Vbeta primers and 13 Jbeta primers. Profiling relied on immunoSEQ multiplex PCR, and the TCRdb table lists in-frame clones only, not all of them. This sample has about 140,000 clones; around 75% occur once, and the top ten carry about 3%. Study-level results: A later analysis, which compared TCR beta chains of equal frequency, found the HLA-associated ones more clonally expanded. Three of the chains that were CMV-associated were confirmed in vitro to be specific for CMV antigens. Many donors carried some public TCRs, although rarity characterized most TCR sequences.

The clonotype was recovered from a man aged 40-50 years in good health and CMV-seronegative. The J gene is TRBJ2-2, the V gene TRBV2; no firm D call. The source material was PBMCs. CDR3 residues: CASSEAADGELFF. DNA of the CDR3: TGTGCCAGCAGTGAAGCGGCCGACGGGGAGCTGTTTTTT.